A single sample gave rise to the 12 T cell receptor beta chains below, sequenced in a study of blood T cell repertoires in COVID-19. Using immunoSEQ multiplex PCR, the repertoire was profiled, and TCRdb retains in-frame clones only, with some absent. The table records some 75,000 clones, roughly 90% of them present only once. Sequencing input: peripheral blood. The receptors come from a man aged 70-80 years with active or convalescent COVID-19.

V usage is TRBV6-6 and J usage is TRBJ2-5, with TRBD1 identical over 7 bases. Germline V gives CDR1 MNHNY, CDR2 SVGAGI (reference sequence). V dropped 6 bases and J dropped 5; count of bases not matched to a gene: 12. This CDR3 has 15 amino acids. The CDR3 nucleotides are TGTGCCAGCAGAACCTACCGGGACAGAGGCGAGACCCAGTACTTC. It yields the protein CASRTYRDRGETQYF.

The J gene is TRBJ1-3, the V gene TRBV5-1; TRBD1 is a possible D gene (6 bases). The CDR3 is 15 residues long. V lost 5 bases, J lost 0 bases, and 12 bases lay in between. Germline V CDR1 and CDR2: SGHRS, YFSETQ. The CDR3 is CASRSQGTSGNTIYF. The CDR3 DNA is TGCGCCAGCAGATCACAGGGTACCTCTGGAAACACCATATATTTT.

The rearrangement joins TRBV30 to TRBJ2-5; 8 bases match TRBD1. J was trimmed by 2 bases and V by 7 bases; bases with no gene match: 12. Germline-derived CDR1 and CDR2 are GTSNPN and SVGIG (reference sequence). This CDR3 has 15 residues. Here the CDR3 DNA reads TGTGCCTTCGCTCAACCCGGGACAGGTCAAGAGACCCAGTACTTC. This sequence encodes CAFAQPGTGQETQYF.

This clone was picked up a small number of times. The rearrangement uses TRBV3-1 (or the pseudogene TRBV3-2) and TRBJ2-1; 7 bases fit TRBD2. From germline, CDR1 is LGHDT and CDR2 YNNKEL (reference sequence). The CDR3 sequence is 14 residues long. With V trimmed by 2 bases and J by 7 bases, 5 bases remained unmatched. The CDR3: CASSQRGSDNEQFF. In nucleotides, the CDR3 is TGTGCCAGCAGCCAACGCGGGAGTGATAATGAGCAGTTCTTC.

This chain uses TRBV10-3 with TRBJ1-5; D is possibly TRBD1 (5 bases). The germline V and J ends were trimmed by 11 bases and 1 base, with 15 bases remaining between them. Germline-derived CDR1 and CDR2 are ENHRY and SYGVKD. The CDR3 sequence is 14 residues long. The CDR3, as DNA: TGTGCCTCCTCTCCAACAGGAAGCAATCAGCCCCAGCATTTT. Translated: CASSPTGSNQPQHF.

This clone was observed at least ten times. This chain joins TRBV28 and TRBJ2-7, with D tentatively TRBD1 (6 bases). In germline, CDR1 is MDHEN, CDR2 SYDVKM. The CDR3 has 13 amino acids. V was clipped by 9 bases and J by 0 bases, with 12 bases between them. The CDR3 protein is CASRTVSSYEQYF. CDR3 in DNA: TGTGCCAGTCGGACAGTTAGCTCCTACGAGCAGTACTTC.

V is TRBV5-1 and J is TRBJ1-1; 7 bases align to TRBD1. The CDR3 loop spans 15 amino acids. CDR1 is SGHRS, CDR2 YFSETQ, per germline. Unmatched junction bases numbered 8, after V lost 2 bases and J lost 4 bases. CDR3 sequence (DNA): TGCGCCAGCAGCTTAAAGACAGGGTCGAGCACTGAAGCTTTCTTT. This encodes CASSLKTGSSTEAFF.

The chain recombines TRBV19 with TRBJ2-1, with TRBD2 identical over 10 bases. This CDR3 comprises 15 residues. With V trimmed by 3 bases and J by 7 bases, 6 bases remained unmatched. Germline V gene data show CDR1 as LNHDA and CDR2 as SQIVND (reference sequence). CDR3 sequence: CASSIHSGGINEQFF. CDR3 bases: TGTGCCAGTAGTATCCATAGCGGGGGGATAAATGAGCAGTTCTTC.

The chain joins TRBV10-3 to TRBJ2-2; D is undetermined. The CDR3 contains 14 residues. Germline V lookup: CDR1 ENHRY, CDR2 SYGVKD. V lost 0 bases and J 6 bases, leaving 8 bases between the germline ends. Here the CDR3 reads CAISESGSAGELFF. The CDR3 coding sequence is TGTGCCATCAGTGAGTCTGGCAGCGCCGGGGAGCTGTTTTTT.

The chain carries TRBV2 and TRBJ1-2, with D tentatively TRBD1 (6 bases). V was pared by 6 bases and J by 3 bases, with 14 bases between. The germline V gene has CDR1 SNHLY and CDR2 FYNNEI. The CDR3 sequence is 14 residues long. Written as DNA, the CDR3 is TGTGCCAGCAGCGCACAGGGTGGGGACTATGGCTACACCTTC. This translates into CASSAQGGDYGYTF.

The V call is TRBV18, the J call TRBJ2-7; TRBD2 agrees at 12 bases. CDR1 and CDR2 (germline): KGHSH, LQKENI. CDR3 length: 15 residues. V lost 6 bases and J lost 1; bases outside the gene matches: 4. The CDR3 DNA reads TGTGCCAGCTCCCCGACTAGCGGGGGATCCTACGAGCAGTACTTC. Its protein product is CASSPTSGGSYEQYF. Combining the CDR3 with reference TRBV18 and TRBJ2-7 gives the whole variable domain NAGVMQNPRHLVRRRGQEARLRCSPMKGHSHVYWYRQLPEEGLKFMVYLQKENIIDESGMPKERFSAEFPKEGPSILRIQQVVRGDSAAYFCASSPTSGGSYEQYFGPGTRLTVT.

The chain links TRBV30 to TRBJ2-5, with unresolved D. This CDR3 has 14 amino acids. V dropped 2 bases and J dropped 5 bases, with 15 bases sitting between them. Germline V gives CDR1 GTSNPN, CDR2 SVGIG (reference sequence). The CDR3 bases are TGTGCCTGGAGTTCTGGTAGCCCCGGGGAGACCCAGTACTTC. Translation gives CAWSSGSPGETQYF.